This passage covers 27 T cell receptor beta chains from one sample sequenced in a study of blood T cell repertoires in COVID-19. Only in-frame clones appear in the TCRdb table, and some are missing; sequencing was by immunoSEQ multiplex PCR. This sample has a few hundred thousand clones; just under 85% occur once, and the top ten carry about 9%. The sequencing input was peripheral blood. Receptors originate from a man aged 80 or over with acute or convalescent COVID-19.

The genes are TRBV19 and TRBJ1-4; 7 bases map to TRBD1. The germline V gene has CDR1 LNHDA and CDR2 SQIVND (reference sequence). Losses at the gene ends were 5 bases for V and 2 bases for J; bases not matched to a gene: 2. The CDR3 is 14 amino acids. The DNA of the CDR3 is TGTGCCAGTAGTTCAGGGGGGACTAATGAAAAACTGTTTTTT. Protein: CASSSGGTNEKLFF.

This rearrangement joins TRBV6-6 to TRBJ1-1; the match to TRBD1 covers 7 bases. The CDR3 sequence is 13 residues long. Germline CDR1 reads MNHNY; CDR2 reads SVGAGI (reference sequence). The ends lost 10 bases at V and 1 base at J; junction bases unmatched: 6. CDR3 residues: CATEGATNTEAFF. The CDR3 DNA reads as TGTGCCACAGAGGGGGCCACGAACACTGAAGCTTTCTTT.

The chain links TRBV2 to TRBJ1-6; D ambiguous. From germline, CDR1 is SNHLY and CDR2 FYNNEI. This CDR3 contains 13 residues. V was clipped by 4 bases and J by 8 bases, with 9 bases between them. CDR3 nucleotide sequence: TGTGCCAGCAGTGCGGTTTTGTATTCACCCCTCCACTTT. Its translation: CASSAVLYSPLHF.

V gene TRBV11-1 combines with J gene TRBJ2-7; possible D gene TRBD1, 6 bases. Germline V gene data show CDR1 as SGHAT and CDR2 as FQDESV (reference sequence). This CDR3 spans 16 amino acids. With 4 bases removed from V and 2 bases from J, the gap between germline ends came to 18 bases. Here the CDR3 DNA reads TGTGCCAGCAGCTCCCCCGACAGGTCAGATCCCTACGAGCAGTACTTC. Encoded protein: CASSSPDRSDPYEQYF.

The rearrangement links TRBV12-3 or TRBV12-4 to TRBJ1-2; 11 nucleotides align to TRBD1. This CDR3 region has 13 residues. Germline trimming cut 6 bases from V and 8 bases from J; bases unmatched to any gene: 5. The CDR3 loop reads CASSLDRGRGYTF. DNA of the CDR3: TGTGCCAGCAGCCTGGACAGGGGGCGCGGCTACACCTTC.

This clone was seen a single time. The genes are TRBV28 and TRBJ1-2; 8 bases line up with TRBD1. J gave up 8 bases and V 6 bases, and 8 bases lay outside the gene matches. CDR1 MDHEN and CDR2 SYDVKM come from the germline V gene. The CDR3 is 13 residues long. CDR3 in amino acids: CASRPTGVEGYTF. The CDR3, as DNA: TGTGCCAGCAGACCGACAGGGGTGGAAGGCTACACCTTC.

This clone was counted between two and nine times. The chain couples TRBV6-6 to TRBJ1-5, with 8 bases identical to TRBD1. Unmatched junction bases numbered 6, after V lost 5 bases and J lost 3 bases. The CDR3 has 15 amino acids. The V gene's germline CDR1 is MNHNY and CDR2 SVGAGI (reference sequence). In nucleotides, the CDR3 is TGTGCCAGCAGTGACCGGACAGGGTTCAATCAGCCCCAGCATTTT. It yields the protein CASSDRTGFNQPQHF.

This chain links TRBV5-1 with TRBJ2-7, with 12 positions matching TRBD2. The ends lost 0 bases at V and 4 bases at J; junction bases unmatched: 11. This CDR3 contains 18 residues. From germline, CDR1 is SGHRS and CDR2 YFSETQ. In nucleotides, the CDR3 is TGCGCCAGCAGCTTGGCTAGCGGGAGGGCCGGAAGGAAGTACGAGCAGTACTTC. Protein: CASSLASGRAGRKYEQYF.

This clone qualifies as medium-sized (0.01 to 0.1%). V is TRBV6-6 and J is TRBJ2-7; 9 bases are shared with TRBD2. Trimming at V came to 0 bases and at J to 3 bases, leaving 3 bases not matched to a gene. This CDR3 has 15 residues. Per germline, CDR1 MNHNY and CDR2 SVGAGI (reference sequence). The CDR3 is CASSYSPSGDYEQYF. In DNA form, the CDR3 reads TGTGCCAGCAGTTACTCGCCTAGCGGGGACTACGAGCAGTACTTC.

The chain is built from TRBV30 and TRBJ1-2; 12 bases agree with TRBD1. CDR1 GTSNPN and CDR2 SVGIG come from the germline V gene (reference sequence). V lost 2 bases and J lost 3; bases outside the gene matches: 7. CDR3 length: 16 residues. The CDR3 region is CAWSPRGDRGHYGYTF. The CDR3 DNA sequence: TGTGCCTGGAGTCCGAGGGGGGACAGGGGGCACTATGGCTACACCTTC.

The chain couples TRBV2 to TRBJ2-3; 7 bases agree with TRBD1. This CDR3 is built from 16 residues. Germline V gene sequence: CDR1 SNHLY, CDR2 FYNNEI. J was trimmed by 3 bases and V by 4 bases; bases with no gene match: 10. DNA of the CDR3: TGTGCCAGCAGTGCCCACAGGGGTTATGCAACAGATACGCAGTATTTT. Its translation is CASSAHRGYATDTQYF.

This clone has just a few counts. The rearrangement uses TRBV6-5 and TRBJ2-7, with D possibly being TRBD1 (6 bases). This CDR3 has 15 residues. V was cut by 6 bases and J by 2 bases, with 17 bases left in between. Germline V lookup: CDR1 MNHEY, CDR2 SVGAGI. The CDR3 DNA follows: TGTGCCAGCAGGACCAACAGGGAACCCCCCTACGAGCAGTACTTC. As protein: CASRTNREPPYEQYF.

The chain couples TRBV5-1 to TRBJ2-5, with D uncertain. The germline V gene has CDR1 SGHRS and CDR2 YFSETQ. V lost 4 bases, J lost 4 bases, and 5 bases lay in between. CDR3 length: 11 amino acids. The CDR3 loop is CASSPGETQYF. CDR3 nucleotides: TGCGCCAGCAGCCCAGGAGAGACCCAGTACTTC.

This clone appeared a few times. The chain couples TRBV24-1 to TRBJ2-2; 9 nucleotides match TRBD1. V shed 4 bases, J shed 6 bases, and the junction held 8 bases outside the gene matches. Germline CDR1 KGHDR, CDR2 SFDVKD. The CDR3 covers 16 residues. Written as DNA, the CDR3 is TGTGCCACCAGTGACCCGGGACAGGGAATCCCCGGGGAGCTGTTTTTT. Amino acids: CATSDPGQGIPGELFF.

V gene TRBV6-5 combines with J gene TRBJ2-3; TRBD1 matches 7 bases. V was clipped by 9 bases and J by 4 bases; unmatched bases: 7. In germline, CDR1 is MNHEY, CDR2 SVGAGI. This CDR3 has 13 amino acids. Written as DNA, the CDR3 is TGTGCCAGTCTCAGGGGGTGGTCAGATACGCAGTATTTT. Protein product: CASLRGWSDTQYF.

V and J are TRBV3-1 (or the pseudogene TRBV3-2) and TRBJ1-2, with TRBD1 matching 9 bases. CDR1 and CDR2 (germline): LGHDT, YNNKEL (reference sequence). Trimming took 6 bases from V and 4 from J; bases not matched to a gene: 6. CDR3 length: 14 residues. The CDR3 DNA sequence: TGTGCCAGCAGACGGGGACAGGGACCCTATGGCTACACCTTC. The encoded protein is CASRRGQGPYGYTF.

The V gene is TRBV5-1, the J gene TRBJ1-2; 8 bases are shared with TRBD1. This CDR3 has 13 amino acids. V was pared by 3 bases and J by 7 bases, with 5 bases of the junction left unmatched. Germline loops: CDR1 SGHRS, CDR2 YFSETQ. The CDR3 DNA reads TGCGCCAGCAGCTCGACAGGGGTCGGTGGCTACACCTTC. Amino acids: CASSSTGVGGYTF.

The V gene is TRBV11-3, the J gene TRBJ2-3, with TRBD2 matching over 8 bases. Germline V gene lookup returns CDR1 SGHNT and CDR2 YENEEA. The trim removed 5 bases at V and 3 bases at J, leaving 16 bases unmatched. This CDR3 region has 18 residues. This CDR3 is CASSTSGGGIVRTDTQYF. Here the CDR3 DNA reads TGTGCCAGCAGCACTAGCGGCGGAGGGATTGTTAGAACAGATACGCAGTATTTT.

This chain uses TRBV6-2 or TRBV6-3 with TRBJ2-7, with a possible D match to TRBD1 (5 bases). Germline V lookup: CDR1 MNHEY, CDR2 SVGEGT. The CDR3 totals 16 residues. V lost 2 bases to trimming and J lost 0 bases, with 14 bases between them. CDR3 in amino acids: CASSYAGIRVSYEQYF. The CDR3 region has the DNA TGTGCCAGCAGTTACGCAGGGATCAGGGTCTCCTACGAGCAGTACTTC.

V and J are TRBV5-1 and TRBJ1-6; 8 nucleotides align to TRBD1. Germline CDR1 SGHRS, CDR2 YFSETQ. The CDR3 extends over 15 amino acids. Trimming took 4 bases from V and 7 from J; bases not matched to a gene: 7. The chain's CDR3 is CASSPPGTGNSPLHF. The DNA for the CDR3 is TGCGCCAGCAGCCCTCCAGGGACAGGCAATTCACCCCTCCACTTT.

The chain carries TRBV6-2 or TRBV6-3 and TRBJ2-3; TRBD2 matches 7 bases. Germline-derived CDR1 and CDR2 are MNHEY and SVGEGT. Trimming at V came to 3 bases and at J to 0 bases, leaving 9 bases not matched to a gene. This CDR3 has 17 residues. CDR3 in amino acids: CASSYTIRGGSTDTQYF. The DNA of the CDR3 is TGTGCCAGCAGTTATACTATTCGCGGGGGAAGCACAGATACGCAGTATTTT.

The chain has TRBV2 and TRBJ2-2; D possibly corresponds to TRBD2 (5 bases). Germline assignment: CDR1 SNHLY and CDR2 FYNNEI. The CDR3 is 14 residues long. V lost 5 bases and J lost 1, with 8 bases in between. The CDR3 region is CASSSGGNTGELFF. CDR3 DNA: TGTGCCAGCAGTAGCGGCGGGAACACCGGGGAGCTGTTTTTT.

Comment on this clone: The junction differs from germline at one of its ends, possibly a read error. The V and J genes are TRBV9 and TRBJ1-4, with unresolved D. Germline CDR1 is SGDLS and CDR2 is YYNGEE. The CDR3 loop spans 16 amino acids. CDR3 residues: CASSVGPSGRNEKLFF. CDR3 coding DNA: TGTGCTAGCAGCGTAGGTCCTTCAGGCCGGAATGAAAAACTGTTTTTT.

V is TRBV6-5 and J is TRBJ2-3; 10 bases are shared with TRBD2. The ends lost 4 bases at V and 9 bases at J; junction bases unmatched: 4. In germline, CDR1 is MNHEY, CDR2 SVGAGI. The CDR3 runs to 13 residues. Here the CDR3 DNA reads TGTGCCAGCAGTTCGGGACTAGCGATGACGCAGTATTTT. Its protein product is CASSSGLAMTQYF.

CDR3 region: CASSSGTSGEEQFF. The CDR3 DNA is TGCGCCAGCAGCTCGGGGACTAGCGGGGAAGAGCAGTTCTTC. The chain has TRBV5-1 and TRBJ2-1, with TRBD2 matching 13 bases. The V gene end was trimmed by 3 bases and the J gene end by 10 bases; junction bases not matched to a gene: 4. The CDR3 loop spans 14 amino acids. From germline, CDR1 is SGHRS and CDR2 YFSETQ.

The chain has TRBV24-1 and TRBJ2-2, with a weak D call TRBD1 (5 bases). The V gene lost 3 bases and the J gene lost 6 bases, with 22 bases spanning the gap. Germline lookup yields CDR1 KGHDR and CDR2 SFDVKD. This CDR3 has 18 residues. In nucleotides, the CDR3 is TGTGCCACCAGTGATCCCTCCTCCCAAGGACAACTTGCCGGGGAGCTGTTTTTT. This sequence encodes CATSDPSSQGQLAGELFF.

The J gene is TRBJ2-1, the V gene TRBV24-1; D possibly corresponds to TRBD1 (5 bases). Trimming shortened V by 0 bases and J by 3 bases, and 8 bases separated the two germline ends. There are 15 residues in the CDR3. CDR1 and CDR2 (germline): KGHDR, SFDVKD. The CDR3: CATSDLSRGYNEQFF. For the CDR3, the DNA is TGTGCCACCAGTGATTTGTCTAGGGGCTACAATGAGCAGTTCTTC.